Listed here are 15 T cell receptor beta chains from one sample, sequenced in a study of T-cell memory formation after mild COVID-19. One entry per CDR3 protein, called by TCRdb with MiXCR from the 5' RACE reads. The data contain 450,000 to 650,000 distinct CDR3 sequences, around 20% of them seen just once; the ten biggest clones take up approximately 13%. Sequencing was carried out using PBMCs or a T cell subset sorted from them (not recorded which). The receptors originated from an adult woman who had mild COVID-19 (a few samples of this study predate the infection). Cell type and time point are not known.

The table lists this clonotype with a count of one. The CDR3 loop is CASSVATISRDFLAGEAFF. DNA for the CDR3: TGTGCCAGCAGCGTAGCTACGATTAGCAGGGACTTCTTGGCTGGGGAAGCTTTCTTT. The chain links TRBV9 to TRBJ1-1; a weak D match, TRBD1 (5 bases). In germline, CDR1 is SGDLS, CDR2 YYNGEE. There are 19 residues in the CDR3. The V and J ends lost 0 bases and 8 bases respectively, with 29 bases between them.

V and J are TRBV10-3 and TRBJ2-7; 7 positions agree with TRBD1. There are 15 residues in the CDR3. Germline V gives CDR1 ENHRY, CDR2 SYGVKD. The V segment lost 4 bases and the J segment 3 bases; nucleotides outside the gene matches: 9. The CDR3 nucleotides read TGTGCCATCAGTGGGGGACAGAAATATTACTACGAGCAGTACTTC. Its protein product is CAISGGQKYYYEQYF.

CDR3 sequence: CASPPTVQPQHF. Here the CDR3 DNA reads TGTGCCAGCCCCCCGACAGTTCAGCCCCAGCATTTT. The rearrangement links TRBV19 to TRBJ1-5; tentatively, D is TRBD1 (5 bases). The CDR3 is made up of 12 amino acids. V was shortened by 9 bases and J by 6 bases, with 12 bases between the two germline ends. Looked up from germline, CDR1 is LNHDA and CDR2 is SQIVND (reference sequence).

In its sample, this clonotype was seen a few times. The chain is built from TRBV7-3 and TRBJ1-1, with unresolved D. Trimming shortened V by 0 bases and J by 9 bases, and 14 bases separated the two germline ends. There are 14 residues in the CDR3. The germline CDR1 and CDR2 sequences are SGHTA and FQGTGA. CDR3 in amino acids: CASSLTRTESKAFF. The CDR3 DNA is TGTGCCAGCAGCTTAACGAGGACCGAGTCAAAAGCTTTCTTT.

This clonotype was detected a few times. The chain uses TRBV5-5 and TRBJ1-3; maybe TRBD1 (6 bases). This CDR3 contains 14 residues. The ends were cut back, 5 bases at V and 4 bases at J, with 13 bases in the middle. The germline V gene has CDR1 SGHKS and CDR2 YYEKEE (reference sequence). The CDR3 loop is CASSQTGGGNTIYF. CDR3 in DNA: TGTGCCAGCAGTCAGACCGGGGGCGGAAACACCATATATTTT.

There are a few counts of this clonotype. This chain joins TRBV20-1 and TRBJ2-5; D is unresolved. Trimming removed 4 bases at V and 7 bases at J, with 16 bases between. This CDR3 has 13 amino acids. Germline loops: CDR1 DFQATT, CDR2 SNEGSKA (reference sequence). The CDR3 is CSATPVRFGTQYF. Here the CDR3 DNA reads TGCAGTGCTACCCCCGTAAGATTTGGGACCCAGTACTTC.

In this sample, this clonotype turned up once. The chain uses TRBV24-1 and TRBJ2-7; 7 nucleotides match TRBD1. The CDR3 length is 16 residues. Losses at the gene ends were 4 bases for V and 6 bases for J; bases not matched to a gene: 14. Germline V lookup: CDR1 KGHDR, CDR2 SFDVKD. As DNA, the CDR3 is TGTGCCACCAGTGACCCCCGACAGGGAGTGGGCTCCGAGCAGTACTTC. This encodes CATSDPRQGVGSEQYF.

V gene TRBV27 combines with J gene TRBJ2-3; the D is unclear. Deletions cut 3 bases from V and 3 bases from J, with 16 bases between. This CDR3 spans 16 amino acids. The V gene's germline CDR1 is MNHEY and CDR2 SMNVEV (reference sequence). The chain's CDR3 is CASSFALNLLTDTQYF. CDR3 nucleotide sequence: TGTGCCAGCAGTTTTGCCCTCAATTTGTTGACAGATACGCAGTATTTT.

This CDR3 is CSVAFDTQYF. The CDR3 nucleotides are TGCAGCGTTGCCTTTGATACGCAGTATTTT. The gene calls are TRBV29-1 and TRBJ2-3; D is unclear. Germline loops: CDR1 SQVTM, CDR2 ANQGSEA. V gave up 4 bases and J gave up 6 bases, with 5 bases separating them. The CDR3 runs to 10 residues.

This clonotype appeared a few times. The V gene is TRBV4-1, the J gene TRBJ2-5; unclear D gene. Germline-derived CDR1 and CDR2 are MGHRA and YSYEKL. The CDR3 runs to 16 residues. V shed 0 bases and J shed 1 base, with 12 bases lying between them. Here the CDR3 reads CASSQDWGARQETQYF. CDR3 in DNA: TGCGCCAGCAGCCAAGATTGGGGTGCGCGCCAAGAGACCCAGTACTTC.

In nucleotides, the CDR3 is TGTGCCAGCAGCCAACGTGGCAACAATGAGCAGTTCTTC. Translation gives CASSQRGNNEQFF. V gene TRBV3-1 combines with J gene TRBJ2-1; D not resolved. Per the germline V gene, CDR1 is LGHDT and CDR2 is YNNKEL (reference sequence). The CDR3 sequence is 13 residues long. The ends were cut back, 2 bases at V and 5 bases at J, with 7 bases in the middle.

This clonotype was detected only a few times. The chain uses TRBV12-3 or TRBV12-4 and TRBJ1-1; 7 bases are a match to TRBD1. CDR3 length equals 16 residues. V dropped 5 bases and J dropped 5; count of bases not matched to a gene: 14. DNA for the CDR3: TGTGCCAGCAGTCCATTCGGGTACTCCAGGGGGACTGAAGCTTTCTTT. Amino acids: CASSPFGYSRGTEAFF.

This clonotype has a handful of counts. The CDR3 sequence is CASSSVDRSSGNTIYF. CDR3 nucleotides: TGCGCCAGCAGTTCCGTGGACAGAAGCTCTGGAAACACCATATATTTT. The chain is built from TRBV5-1 and TRBJ1-3, with D possibly being TRBD1 (6 bases). Germline CDR1 and CDR2: SGHRS and YFSETQ. V was shortened by 5 bases and J by 0 bases, with 15 bases between the two germline ends. The CDR3 has 16 residues.

This clonotype has a count of ten or more. This chain joins TRBV5-1 and TRBJ2-3; 12 nucleotides match TRBD1. Per germline, CDR1 SGHRS and CDR2 YFSETQ. J lost 4 bases, V lost 4 bases, and 4 bases had no gene match. CDR3 size: 15 residues. The CDR3 loop is CASSPGQGAADTQYF. The CDR3 nucleotides are TGCGCCAGCAGCCCGGGACAGGGGGCAGCAGATACGCAGTATTTT.

The CDR3 protein is CASSSPSRGSPLHF. DNA of the CDR3: TGTGCCAGCAGTTCTCCCTCGCGGGGGTCACCCCTCCACTTT. This chain uses TRBV12-3 or TRBV12-4 with TRBJ1-6; weak D call: TRBD1 (5 bases). V lost 4 bases and J 10 bases, leaving 14 bases between the germline ends. This CDR3 is built from 14 residues.